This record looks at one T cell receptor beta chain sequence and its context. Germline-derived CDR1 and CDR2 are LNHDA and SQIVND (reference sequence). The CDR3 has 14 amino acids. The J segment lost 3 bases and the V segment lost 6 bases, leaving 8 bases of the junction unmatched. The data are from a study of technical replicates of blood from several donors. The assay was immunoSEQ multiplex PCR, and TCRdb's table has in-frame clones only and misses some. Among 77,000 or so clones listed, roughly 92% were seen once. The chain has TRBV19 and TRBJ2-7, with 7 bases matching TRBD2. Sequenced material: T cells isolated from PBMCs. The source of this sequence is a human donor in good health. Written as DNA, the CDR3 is TGTGCCAGTAGCGACGCTAGGGAGGGCTACGAGCAGTACTTC. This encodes CASSDAREGYEQYF.